The rows below give T cell receptor beta chains drawn from one sample of a study of T cells after yellow fever vaccination. TCRdb reanalysed the 5' RACE reads using MiXCR and keeps one entry per CDR3 protein. This sample has hundreds of thousands of distinct CDR3 sequences, with about a sixth found just once. Sequenced here: PBMCs, sampled 5 days after the first yellow fever vaccination. The receptor set was obtained from a man between 18 and 35 years old who received the YFV17D yellow fever vaccine. Each CDR3 is given with its conserved first and last residue. Fields, in order: J gene, V gene, D gene, clone size, CDR3 DNA, CDR3 protein. D genes are given only for firm matches. The size field is filled for only some rows; it gives once, few, many or a size class.

TRBJ1-5 | TRBV7-2 | TRBD1 | . | TGTGCCAGCAGCCCAGGGGGCCAGGGGGTTCAGCCCCAGCATTTT | CASSPGGQGVQPQHF
TRBJ2-1 | TRBV29-1 | . | many | TGCAGCGTTGTTCGGCAGCAAAATGAGCAGTTCTTC | CSVVRQQNEQFF
TRBJ2-1 | TRBV7-6 | TRBD1 | few | TGTGCCAGCAGCAAAGGACAGGGCCCACTTAGGTACAATGAGCAGTTCTTC | CASSKGQGPLRYNEQFF
TRBJ2-3 | TRBV5-1 | TRBD1 | few | TGCGCCAGCAGCTGGGGGACAGAGAGCACAGATACGCAGTATTTT | CASSWGTESTDTQYF
TRBJ1-5 | TRBV12-3/TRBV12-4 | . | few | TGTGCCAGCAGCCGTCGGGGGCACCAGCCCCAGCATTTT | CASSRRGHQPQHF
TRBJ2-7 | TRBV4-1 | . | . | TGCGCCAGCAGCCAAGCTGAAGGGGATGAGCAGTACTTC | CASSQAEGDEQYF
TRBJ2-4 | TRBV19 | . | few | TGTGCCTCCTCCCTCGGGAGGGGGCGCGGGAGGGCCAAAAACATTCAGTACTTC | CASSLGRGRGRAKNIQYF
TRBJ2-7 | TRBV10-1 | TRBD1 | once | TGCGCCAGCAGTGGACAGGGCGAGCAGTACTTC | CASSGQGEQYF
TRBJ2-5 | TRBV5-1 | . | many | TGCGCCAGCAGCTTGGAGCAGGGAAGGGAGACCCAGTACTTC | CASSLEQGRETQYF
TRBJ1-6 | TRBV5-5 | TRBD1 | . | TGTGCCAGCAGCTCCGGGACAGGTGTAAATTCACCCCTCCACTTT | CASSSGTGVNSPLHF
TRBJ1-2 | TRBV5-6 | TRBD1 | . | TGTGCCAGCAGCCGGCGTGGACAGGGGAAAATAGATGGCTACACCTTC | CASSRRGQGKIDGYTF
TRBJ1-2 | TRBV29-1 | . | few | TGCAGCGTTGGGGTCTATGGCTACACCTTC | CSVGVYGYTF
TRBJ2-7 | TRBV6-5 | TRBD1 | . | TGTGCCAGCAGGCGATTCCGGGACAGCTCCTACGAGCAGTACTTC | CASRRFRDSSYEQYF
TRBJ2-1 | TRBV27 | . | . | TGTGCTTCGGCCCTTACCTCCTACAATGAGCAGTTCTTC | CASALTSYNEQFF
TRBJ2-5 | TRBV6-1 | . | few | TGTGCCAGCGGGCCAGGGCAACGAGAGACCCAGTACTTC | CASGPGQRETQYF
TRBJ1-4 | TRBV18 | . | few | TGTGCCAGCTCAACCACAACTAATGAAAAACTGTTTTTT | CASSTTTNEKLFF
TRBJ1-2 | TRBV7-9 | . | few | TGTGCCAGCAGCTTCCAACCTGCAGGGGATTACGGCTACACCTTC | CASSFQPAGDYGYTF
TRBJ2-1 | TRBV4-3 | . | . | TGCGCCAGCAGCCAACGCGCCCGGGATGAGCAGTTCTTC | CASSQRARDEQFF
TRBJ2-1 | TRBV5-1 | . | many | TGCGCCAGCAGCAACCAACCAGCCCCCATGTGGGATGAGCAGTTCTTC | CASSNQPAPMWDEQFF
TRBJ1-2 | TRBV7-9 | . | . | TGTGCCAGCAGCCCTGGGGGAAGGGCCTACTATGGCTACACCTTC | CASSPGGRAYYGYTF
TRBJ2-5 | TRBV5-1 | TRBD2 | . | TGCGCCAGCAGCATCTCCGTCGGGGGGAAAGAGACCCAGTACTTC | CASSISVGGKETQYF
TRBJ2-6 | TRBV10-3 | . | few | TGTGCCATCAGTGAATTGGGTAGTCCTGGGGCCAACGTCCTGACTTTC | CAISELGSPGANVLTF
TRBJ2-5 | TRBV4-2 | . | few | TGTGCCAGCAGCCAAGTTTGGGCTAGTGGAGAGACCCAGTACTTC | CASSQVWASGETQYF
TRBJ2-7 | TRBV7-9 | . | . | TGTGCCAGCAGCTTAACGACAGGTCTATTGTTTTACGAGCAGTACTTC | CASSLTTGLLFYEQYF
TRBJ2-5 | TRBV19 | . | . | TGTGCCAGCATGGGGGAGACCCAGTACTTC | CASMGETQYF
TRBJ2-1 | TRBV5-1 | . | . | TGCGCCAGCAGCTCCTCGGGCCGGGGGACCTACAATGAGCAGTTCTTC | CASSSSGRGTYNEQFF
TRBJ2-3 | TRBV4-1 | . | . | TGCGCCAGCAGCCGAGTCCCAGATACGCAGTATTTT | CASSRVPDTQYF
TRBJ2-3 | TRBV6-1 | TRBD2 | many | TGTGCCAGCTCCAGGCCTAGCGGGGGCACAGATACGCAGTATTTT | CASSRPSGGTDTQYF
TRBJ1-1 | TRBV29-1 | . | many | TGCAGCGTGACGAACACTGAAGCTTTCTTT | CSVTNTEAFF
TRBJ2-1 | TRBV2 | TRBD1 | few | TGTGCCAGCAGGGCTGAACAGGGGGTCATCTTAGGACACAATGAGCAGTTCTTC | CASRAEQGVILGHNEQFF
TRBJ2-5 | TRBV7-2 | . | many | TGTGCCAGCAGCCCACTACGGGAGACCCAGTACTTC | CASSPLRETQYF
TRBJ1-3 | TRBV5-1 | TRBD1 | . | TGCGCCAGCAGCTCCTCAGGGGGCCCTGGAAACACCATATATTTT | CASSSSGGPGNTIYF
TRBJ2-1 | TRBV6-1 | . | few | TGTGCCAGCAGCCCGAGGACCGACGTCCTATACAATGAGCAGTTCTTC | CASSPRTDVLYNEQFF
TRBJ2-7 | TRBV6-1 | TRBD2 | . | TGTGCCAGCAGTCCCTGGACTAGCGGGGACCCCTACGAGCAGTACTTC | CASSPWTSGDPYEQYF
TRBJ2-5 | TRBV7-3 | . | . | TGTGCCAGCAGCTTCTTAGCGGCCAGTGCCCAGTACTTC | CASSFLAASAQYF
TRBJ2-3 | TRBV5-6 | . | . | TGTGCCAGCAGCTTCGACAGGCGGGGGACAGATACGCAGTATTTT | CASSFDRRGTDTQYF
TRBJ1-2 | TRBV4-3 | TRBD1 | . | TGCGCCAGCAGCCAAGATGGGACAGGGAGGAGAGGCTACACCTTC | CASSQDGTGRRGYTF